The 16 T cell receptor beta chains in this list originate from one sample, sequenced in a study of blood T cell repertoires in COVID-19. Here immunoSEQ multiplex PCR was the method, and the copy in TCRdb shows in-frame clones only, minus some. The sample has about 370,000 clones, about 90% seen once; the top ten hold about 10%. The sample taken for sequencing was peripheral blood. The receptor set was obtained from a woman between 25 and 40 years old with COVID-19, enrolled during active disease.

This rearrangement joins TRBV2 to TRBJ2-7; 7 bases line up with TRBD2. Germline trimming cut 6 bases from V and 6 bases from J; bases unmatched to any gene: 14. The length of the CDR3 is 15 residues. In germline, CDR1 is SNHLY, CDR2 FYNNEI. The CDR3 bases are TGTGCCAGCAGCATAGGATGGGGACTAAACTCCGAGCAGTACTTC. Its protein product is CASSIGWGLNSEQYF.

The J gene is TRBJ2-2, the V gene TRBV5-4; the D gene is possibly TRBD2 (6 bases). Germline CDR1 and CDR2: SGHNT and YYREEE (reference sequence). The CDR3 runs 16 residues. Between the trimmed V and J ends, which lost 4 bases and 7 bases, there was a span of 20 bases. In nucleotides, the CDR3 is TGTGCCAGCAGCCGAGGAGGGCCAGTGGGAAGCGGGGAGCTGTTTTTT. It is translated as CASSRGGPVGSGELFF.

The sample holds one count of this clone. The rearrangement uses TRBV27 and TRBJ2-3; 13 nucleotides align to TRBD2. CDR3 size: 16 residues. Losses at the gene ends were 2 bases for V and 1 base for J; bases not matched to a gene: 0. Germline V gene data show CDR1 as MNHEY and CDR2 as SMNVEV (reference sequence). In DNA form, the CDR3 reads TGTGCCAGCAGTTTAGGGACTAGCGGGGGCACAGATACGCAGTATTTT. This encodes CASSLGTSGGTDTQYF.

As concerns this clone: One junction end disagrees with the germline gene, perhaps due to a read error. CDR3 residues: CASRPGTENEKLFF. The CDR3 DNA is TGTGCCAGTAGACCCGGGACAGAGAATGAGAAACTGTTTTTT. The chain links TRBV19 to TRBJ1-4; TRBD1 matches 7 bases. This CDR3 has 14 amino acids. CDR1 is LNHDA and CDR2 is SQIVND in the germline V gene (reference sequence).

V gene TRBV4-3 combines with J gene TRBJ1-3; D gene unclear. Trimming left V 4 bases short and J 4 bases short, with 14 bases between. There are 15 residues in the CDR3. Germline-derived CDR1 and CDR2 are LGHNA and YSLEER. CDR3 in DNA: TGCGCCAGCAGCCCTCAAGATAGTGTGGGAAACACCATATATTTT. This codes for CASSPQDSVGNTIYF.

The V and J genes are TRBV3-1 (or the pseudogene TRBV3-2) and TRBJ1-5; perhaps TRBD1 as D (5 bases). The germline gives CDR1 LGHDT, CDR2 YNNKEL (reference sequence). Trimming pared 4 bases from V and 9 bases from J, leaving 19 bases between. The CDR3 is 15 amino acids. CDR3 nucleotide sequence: TGTGCCAGCAGCCTTACCTCTGGGGGGGTGGCGCCCCAGCATTTT. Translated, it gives CASSLTSGGVAPQHF.

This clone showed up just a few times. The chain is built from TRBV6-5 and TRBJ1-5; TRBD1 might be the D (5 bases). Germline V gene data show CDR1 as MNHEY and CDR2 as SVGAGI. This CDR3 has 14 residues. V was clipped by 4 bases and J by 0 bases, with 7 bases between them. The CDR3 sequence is CASSSTDSNQPQHF. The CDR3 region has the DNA TGTGCCAGCAGTTCGACAGATAGCAATCAGCCCCAGCATTTT.

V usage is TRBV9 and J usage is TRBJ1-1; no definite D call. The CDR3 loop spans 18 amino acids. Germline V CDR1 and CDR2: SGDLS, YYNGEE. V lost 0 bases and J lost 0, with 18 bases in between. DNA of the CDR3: TGTGCCAGCAGCGTAGATGTACATCCGCCCCCCATGAACACTGAAGCTTTCTTT. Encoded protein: CASSVDVHPPPMNTEAFF. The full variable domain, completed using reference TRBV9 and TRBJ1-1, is DSGVTQTPKHLITATGQRVTLRCSPRSGDLSVYWYQQSLDQGLQFLIQYYNGEERAKGNILERFSAQQFPDLHSELNLSSLELGDSALYFCASSVDVHPPPMNTEAFFGQGTRLTVV.

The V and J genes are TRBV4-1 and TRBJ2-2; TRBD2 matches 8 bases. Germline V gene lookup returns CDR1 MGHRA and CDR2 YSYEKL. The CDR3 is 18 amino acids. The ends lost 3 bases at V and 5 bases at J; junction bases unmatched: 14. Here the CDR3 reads CASSHPGLALIGTGELFF. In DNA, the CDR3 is TGCGCCAGCAGCCACCCAGGACTAGCACTTATTGGGACCGGGGAGCTGTTTTTT.

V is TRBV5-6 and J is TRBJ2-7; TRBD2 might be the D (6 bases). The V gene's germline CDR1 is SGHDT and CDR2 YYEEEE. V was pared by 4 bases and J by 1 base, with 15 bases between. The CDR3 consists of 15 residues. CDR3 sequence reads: CASSLVAGGSYEQYF. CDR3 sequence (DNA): TGTGCCAGCAGCCTTGTAGCCGGGGGATCCTACGAGCAGTACTTC.

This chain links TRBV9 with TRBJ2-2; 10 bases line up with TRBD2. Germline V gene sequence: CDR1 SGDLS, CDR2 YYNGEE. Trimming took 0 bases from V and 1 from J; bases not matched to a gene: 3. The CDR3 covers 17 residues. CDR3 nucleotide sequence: TGTGCCAGCAGCGTAGTGGCTAGCGGGAGGAACACCGGGGAGCTGTTTTTT. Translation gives CASSVVASGRNTGELFF.

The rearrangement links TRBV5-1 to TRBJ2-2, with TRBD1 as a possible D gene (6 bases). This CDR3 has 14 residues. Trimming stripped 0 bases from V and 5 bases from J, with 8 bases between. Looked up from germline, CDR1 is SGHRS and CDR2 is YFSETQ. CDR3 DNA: TGCGCCAGCAGCTTGGCAGGGGCGACCGGGGAGCTGTTTTTT. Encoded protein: CASSLAGATGELFF.

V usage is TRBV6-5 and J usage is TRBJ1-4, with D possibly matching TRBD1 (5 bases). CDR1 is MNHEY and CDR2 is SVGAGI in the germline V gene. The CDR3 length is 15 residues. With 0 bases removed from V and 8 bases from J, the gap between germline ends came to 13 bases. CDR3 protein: CASSYSGRDKEKLFF. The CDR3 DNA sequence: TGTGCCAGCAGTTACTCGGGGCGCGATAAGGAAAAACTGTTTTTT.

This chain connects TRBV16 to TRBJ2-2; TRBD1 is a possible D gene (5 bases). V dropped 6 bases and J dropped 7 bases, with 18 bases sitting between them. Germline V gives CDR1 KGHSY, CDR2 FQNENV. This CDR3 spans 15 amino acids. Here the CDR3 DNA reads TGTGCCAGCAGTCCTATCAGGGCGTCGGGCGGGGAGCTGTTTTTT. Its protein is CASSPIRASGGELFF.

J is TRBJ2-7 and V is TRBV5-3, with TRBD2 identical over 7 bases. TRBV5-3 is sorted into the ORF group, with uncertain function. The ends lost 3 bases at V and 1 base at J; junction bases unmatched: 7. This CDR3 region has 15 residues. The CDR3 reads CARSCAGTMSYEQYF. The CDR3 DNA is TGTGCCAGAAGCTGTGCCGGGACTATGTCCTACGAGCAGTACTTC.

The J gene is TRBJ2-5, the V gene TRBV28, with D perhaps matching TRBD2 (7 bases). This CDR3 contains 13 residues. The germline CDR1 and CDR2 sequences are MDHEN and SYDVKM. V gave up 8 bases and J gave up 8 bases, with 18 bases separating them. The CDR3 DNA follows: TGTGCCAGCTCATGGGGGGGCCAACAAACCCAGTACTTC. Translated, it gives CASSWGGQQTQYF.